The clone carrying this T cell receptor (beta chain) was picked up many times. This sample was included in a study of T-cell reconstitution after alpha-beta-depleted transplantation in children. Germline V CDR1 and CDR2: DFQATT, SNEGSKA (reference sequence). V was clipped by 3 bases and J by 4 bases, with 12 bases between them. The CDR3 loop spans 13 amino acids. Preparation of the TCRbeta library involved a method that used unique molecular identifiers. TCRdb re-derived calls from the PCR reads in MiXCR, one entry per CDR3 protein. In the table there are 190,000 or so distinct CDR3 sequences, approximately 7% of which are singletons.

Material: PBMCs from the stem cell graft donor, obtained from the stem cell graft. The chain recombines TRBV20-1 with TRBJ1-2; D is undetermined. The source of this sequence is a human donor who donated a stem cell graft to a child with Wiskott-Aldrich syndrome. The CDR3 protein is CSASLGAGYGYTF. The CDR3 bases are TGCAGTGCTAGTCTCGGTGCGGGCTATGGCTACACCTTC.